The 7 T cell receptor beta chains listed next were all sequenced from one sample in a study of cytomegalovirus exposure and HLA in healthy donors. With 60 Vbeta and 13 Jbeta primers, the PCR was carried out. Sequencing was performed with immunoSEQ multiplex PCR; in TCRdb, only in-frame clones are kept and a portion is missing. The sample holds approximately 93,000 clones, 82% seen once. The sequenced sample consisted of PBMCs. These receptors were taken from a man between 45 and 60 years old in good health and CMV-seronegative.

V gene TRBV18 combines with J gene TRBJ2-7, with D possibly TRBD1 on 5 matching bases. V was shortened by 1 base and J by 3 bases, with 10 bases between the two germline ends. The CDR3 spans 14 residues. Germline V CDR1 and CDR2: KGHSH, LQKENI. CDR3: CASSPREGDYEQYF. In DNA form, the CDR3 reads TGTGCCAGCTCACCACGGGAAGGGGACTACGAGCAGTACTTC.

The chain uses TRBV7-3 and TRBJ2-1; 7 nucleotides align to TRBD1. V was clipped by 1 base and J by 3 bases; unmatched bases: 6. The CDR3 is 16 amino acids. Per the germline V gene, CDR1 is SGHTA and CDR2 is FQGTGA. CDR3 amino acids: CASSLKGTVNYNEQFF. CDR3 nucleotide sequence: TGTGCCAGCAGCTTAAAGGGGACAGTGAACTACAATGAGCAGTTCTTC.

The CDR3 DNA follows: TGTGCCAGCAGCGTAGACATCCGTGCGACAGGCGAGCAGTTCTTC. Amino acids: CASSVDIRATGEQFF. The chain uses TRBV9 and TRBJ2-1; D perhaps matches TRBD1 (6 bases). The V end lost 0 bases, the J end lost 10 bases, and 17 bases lay between the germline ends. The CDR3 extends over 15 amino acids. Germline CDR1 is SGDLS and CDR2 is YYNGEE.

DNA for the CDR3: TGTGCCAGCAGCGCGGACAGGGGGCTCCCAGATACGCAGTATTTT. Residues: CASSADRGLPDTQYF. The V and J genes are TRBV13 and TRBJ2-3; 11 bases are shared with TRBD1. CDR3 length equals 15 residues. CDR1 and CDR2 from the germline V gene are PRHDT and FYEKMQ (reference sequence). Germline trimming cut 5 bases from V and 4 bases from J; bases unmatched to any gene: 5. Together with reference TRBV13 and TRBJ2-3, the CDR3 gives the full variable domain: AAGVIQSPRHLIKEKRETATLKCYPIPRHDTVYWYQQGPGQDPQFLISFYEKMQSDKGSIPDRFSAQQFSDYHSELNMSSLELGDSALYFCASSADRGLPDTQYFGPGTRLTVL.

The V and J genes are TRBV19 and TRBJ1-5, with 7 positions matching TRBD1. J lost 0 bases, V lost 6 bases, and 8 bases had no gene match. CDR3 size: 16 residues. The germline gives CDR1 LNHDA, CDR2 SQIVND (reference sequence). Here the CDR3 DNA reads TGTGCCAGTAGATCTGGACAGGTTTTTAGCAATCAGCCCCAGCATTTT. Amino acids: CASRSGQVFSNQPQHF.

The chain recombines TRBV19 with TRBJ1-2, with 10 nucleotides matching TRBD1. CDR3 length: 17 residues. Germline values: CDR1 LNHDA, CDR2 SQIVND (reference sequence). With V trimmed by 7 bases and J by 4 bases, 15 bases remained unmatched. CDR3 in amino acids: CASTRPGQGSTSYGYTF. The CDR3 DNA sequence: TGTGCCAGTACCCGACCGGGACAGGGGTCGACCTCCTATGGCTACACCTTC.

This clone has just a few counts. The germline gene is not matched at one end of the junction; a read error may be the cause. J is TRBJ2-1 and V is TRBV7-7; 8 bases fit TRBD1. CDR1 and CDR2 (germline): SSHAT, FNYEAQ (reference sequence). The CDR3 loop spans 16 amino acids. The CDR3 DNA follows: TGTGCTAGCAGCTTAGAGCCCGGACAGGGAAACAATGAGCAGTTCTTC. It yields the protein CASSLEPGQGNNEQFF.